One and the same sample provided the 16 T cell receptor beta chains below, sequenced in a study of regulatory T cells in long-lasting Graves disease. Stated time point: newly diagnosed GD, antithyroid drugs for less than 3 months. Extracted RNA from PBMCs served as the source of the TCR library. Sequencing libraries for TCR beta were prepared with iRepertoire HTBI primers and Arm-PCR of CDR3 regions. TCRdb used MiXCR to reprocess the multiplex PCR reads, holding one entry per CDR3 protein. Here the sample spans more than 400,000 distinct CDR3 sequences, roughly 15% being singletons. Another study also made use of these data, one on T cells in Graves' hyperthyroidism and ophthalmopathy.

The source was peripheral blood mononuclear cells (PBMCs), collected at new diagnosis, from a patient treated with antithyroid drugs. All receptors derive from a man aged 40-49 years with Graves disease.

The V and J genes are TRBV30 and TRBJ2-7, with TRBD1 matching 11 bases. The CDR3 covers 15 residues. V trimming: 2 bases; J trimming: 3 bases; junction bases outside the gene matches: 6. CDR1 and CDR2 (germline): GTSNPN, SVGIG (reference sequence). CDR3: CAWSPPGTGGYEQYF. CDR3 in DNA: TGTGCCTGGAGTCCCCCCGGGACAGGGGGCTACGAGCAGTACTTC.

In its sample, this clonotype was seen many times. The chain employs TRBV3-1 and TRBJ2-1; D is uncertain. CDR1 and CDR2 (germline): LGHDT, YNNKEL (reference sequence). V was trimmed by 2 bases and J by 6 bases, leaving 8 bases between them. The CDR3 length is 13 residues. CDR3 nucleotide sequence: TGTGCCAGCAGCCAATTCAGGAGCAATGAGCAGTTCTTC. Translating it yields CASSQFRSNEQFF.

This clonotype was picked up many times. The chain links TRBV3-1 to TRBJ2-1; 9 bases are shared with TRBD1. The CDR3 loop spans 12 amino acids. The V gene end was trimmed by 5 bases and the J gene end by 9 bases; junction bases not matched to a gene: 2. Germline-derived CDR1 and CDR2 are LGHDT and YNNKEL (reference sequence). This CDR3 is CASSRGQGEQFF. As DNA, the CDR3 is TGTGCCAGCAGCAGGGGACAGGGTGAGCAGTTCTTC.

This clonotype was recorded at least ten times. The rearrangement links TRBV3-1 to TRBJ2-7; tentatively, D is TRBD1 or TRBD2 (6 bases each). Trimming left V 0 bases short and J 0 bases short, with 18 bases between. Germline CDR1 and CDR2: LGHDT and YNNKEL (reference sequence). The CDR3 is 18 amino acids. CDR3 nucleotides: TGTGCCAGCAGCCAAGAGAGGAGGGCGGCGGACAGCTCCTACGAGCAGTACTTC. Residues: CASSQERRAADSSYEQYF.

This clonotype occurred many times. The V and J genes are TRBV7-2 and TRBJ2-1, with 8 bases identical to TRBD1. V gave up 1 base and J gave up 0 bases; unmatched junction bases: 5. Germline CDR1 SGHTA, CDR2 FQGNSA. This CDR3 has 17 amino acids. CDR3 DNA sequence: TGTGCCAGCAGCTTAGTAACAGGGGGTAACTCCTACAATGAGCAGTTCTTC. This translates into CASSLVTGGNSYNEQFF. Combining the CDR3 with reference TRBV7-2 and TRBJ2-1 gives the whole variable domain GAGVSQSPSNKVTEKGKDVELRCDPISGHTALYWYRQSLGQGLEFLIYFQGNSAPDKSGLPSDRFSAERTGGSVSTLTIQRTQQEDSAVYLCASSLVTGGNSYNEQFFGPGTRLTVL.

The rearrangement uses TRBV12-5 and TRBJ2-3; 8 bases are a match to TRBD1. Germline V lookup: CDR1 LGHNT, CDR2 FRNRAP. The CDR3 covers 12 residues. Trimming took 11 bases from V and 4 from J; bases not matched to a gene: 5. CDR3 loop: CAGQGASDTQYF. CDR3 DNA sequence: TGTGCTGGTCAGGGGGCCTCAGATACGCAGTATTTT.

In this sample, this clonotype turned up many times. The V and J genes are TRBV3-1 and TRBJ2-1, with TRBD1 as a possible D gene (6 bases). The CDR3 length is 13 residues. Germline V gene sequence: CDR1 LGHDT, CDR2 YNNKEL (reference sequence). Trimming took 5 bases from V and 9 from J, leaving 14 bases between them. The CDR3 bases are TGTGCCAGCAGCTGGAACCAGGGGTTTGAGCAGTTCTTC. It yields the protein CASSWNQGFEQFF.

Only a few counts were recorded for this clonotype. The rearrangement uses TRBV5-6 and TRBJ2-5; D may be TRBD1 or TRBD2 (5 bases each). Germline CDR1 reads SGHDT; CDR2 reads YYEEEE. Trimming took off 1 base at V and 7 bases at J, with 11 bases between the two ends. The CDR3 runs to 13 residues. Written as DNA, the CDR3 is TGTGCCAGCAGCTTGTTAGGGGACGGGACCCAGTACTTC. This encodes CASSLLGDGTQYF.

This clonotype was detected once. One end of the junction fails to match germline, which may point to a read error. J is TRBJ2-2 and V is TRBV15, with TRBD1 identical over 7 bases. The germline gives CDR1 LNHNV, CDR2 YYDKDF (reference sequence). This CDR3 spans 16 amino acids. This CDR3 is CATSRGGGQNPGELFF. Here the CDR3 DNA reads TGTGCCACCAGCAGAGGTGGGGGACAGAACCCCGGGGAGCTGTTTTTT.

At least ten counts were recorded for this clonotype. The rearrangement joins TRBV11-1 to TRBJ2-5; 8 bases are shared with TRBD2. The J segment lost 1 base and the V segment lost 5 bases, leaving 9 bases of the junction unmatched. From germline, CDR1 is SGHAT and CDR2 FQDESV (reference sequence). The CDR3 is 16 residues long. CDR3 residues: CASSKGFSGTQETQYF. CDR3 sequence (DNA): TGTGCCAGCAGCAAAGGTTTTAGCGGGACCCAAGAGACCCAGTACTTC.

The chain combines TRBV19 with TRBJ2-7; TRBD1 agrees at 7 bases. The J segment lost 2 bases and the V segment lost 5 bases, leaving 6 bases of the junction unmatched. The CDR3 is 14 residues long. CDR1 is LNHDA, CDR2 SQIVND, per germline (reference sequence). The CDR3 protein is CASSLGTAAYEQYF. CDR3 nucleotide sequence: TGTGCCAGTAGTTTGGGGACAGCAGCCTACGAGCAGTACTTC.

This clonotype was seen a handful of times. This chain uses TRBV14 with TRBJ2-1, with D possibly being TRBD2 (6 bases). This CDR3 is 16 amino acids long. Trimming left V 4 bases short and J 0 bases short, with 13 bases between. CDR1 is SGHDN, CDR2 FVKESK, per germline. The CDR3: CASSPGLLPSYNEQFF. The CDR3 DNA sequence: TGTGCCAGCAGCCCGGGACTGCTACCCTCCTACAATGAGCAGTTCTTC.

This clonotype appeared a few times. The chain recombines TRBV7-2 with TRBJ2-1; 11 bases align to TRBD2. The CDR3 length is 16 residues. The J segment lost 4 bases and the V segment lost 2 bases, leaving 4 bases of the junction unmatched. Germline values: CDR1 SGHTA, CDR2 FQGNSA. The CDR3 is CASSLISGRAYNEQFF. The CDR3 nucleotides are TGTGCCAGCAGCTTAATTAGCGGGAGGGCGTACAATGAGCAGTTCTTC.

This clonotype showed up many times. V gene TRBV12-3 or TRBV12-4 combines with J gene TRBJ1-4, with D tentatively TRBD1 (5 bases). This CDR3 has 14 amino acids. V dropped 2 bases and J dropped 8 bases, with 12 bases sitting between them. CDR3 amino acids: CASSLKQGWEKLFF. CDR3 DNA sequence: TGTGCCAGCAGTTTAAAGCAGGGTTGGGAAAAACTGTTTTTT.

Notes on this clonotype: With a much larger clone just one base away, this may be a read error. V gene TRBV2 combines with J gene TRBJ1-1; tentative D call: TRBD1 (5 bases). The CDR3 has 14 amino acids. Germline CDR1 reads SNHLY; CDR2 reads FYNNEI. The CDR3 sequence: CASRGDWGSTEASF. The CDR3 bases are TGTGCCAGCAGGGGAGACTGGGGGAGCACTGAAGCTTCCTTT.

This clonotype appeared a few times. V usage is TRBV14 and J usage is TRBJ2-1; D is unclear. Germline CDR1 and CDR2: SGHDN and FVKESK. The CDR3 extends over 14 amino acids. V lost 1 base, J lost 1 base, and 5 bases lay in between. The CDR3 nucleotides are TGTGCCAGCAGCCAAGGTCAGTCCTACAATGAGCAGTTCTTC. Its translation: CASSQGQSYNEQFF. The whole variable domain, remainder taken from reference TRBV14 and TRBJ2-1, is EAGVTQFPSHSVIEKGQTVTLRCDPISGHDNLYWYRRVMGKEIKFLLHFVKESKQDESGMPNNRFLAERTGGTYSTLKVQPAELEDSGVYFCASSQGQSYNEQFFGPGTRLTVL.